The rows below give T cell receptor beta chains drawn from one sample of a study of cytomegalovirus exposure and HLA in healthy donors. Libraries were prepared by immunoSEQ multiplex PCR; TCRdb keeps only in-frame clonotypes and omits some of them. The repertoire holds roughly 140,000 clones, with more than 75% as singletons. The sequencing sample was made of PBMCs. The receptors come from a female donor in good health and CMV-seronegative. The conserved cysteine and the conserved F or W are not part of the CDR3 here. A D gene is named only where the DNA matches it firmly.

d_gene	v_gene	CDR3aa
.	TRBV7-2	ASSQAQDYGYT
.	TRBV4-3	ASSQDLPGAGDGYT
.	TRBV18	ASSNNLREKLF
.	TRBV7-6	ASSPSAAENEQF
.	TRBV28	ASSLGASSYNEQF
.	TRBV7-8	ASSLETAYGYT
.	TRBV7-2	ASSSQGQRETQY
TRBD1	TRBV7-9	ASSLLLGQGSGNTIY
.	TRBV5-6	ASRPTGDARTQY
.	TRBV7-7	ASSFNVPQILNTGELF
TRBD1	TRBV28	ASRQGAGEQF
.	TRBV19	ANSIVAGGSTEAF
.	TRBV28	ASSVDSVRGYT
.	TRBV10-1	ASSVAGPAEQF